Listed below are T cell receptor beta chains from one sample, sequenced in a study of blood T cell repertoires in COVID-19. The method was immunoSEQ multiplex PCR; TCRdb's version includes in-frame clones alone and lacks a portion of them. This table holds approximately 69,000 clones, roughly 80% found once. The source material was peripheral blood. These TCRs come from a woman older than 75 with acute or convalescent COVID-19. Each CDR3 is given with its conserved first and last residue. Each record gives: V gene, J gene, clone size, D gene, CDR3 protein, CDR3 DNA. A D gene is named only where the DNA matches it firmly. Clone size, where shown, is once, few, many, or a class for clones that have expanded.

>TRBV28|TRBJ2-1|-|-
CASSFIRVYEQFF
TGTGCCAGCAGTTTTATCAGGGTTTATGAGCAGTTCTTC
>TRBV2|TRBJ2-3|-|-
CASIRTGSADTQYF
TGTGCCAGCATCAGGACTGGAAGCGCAGATACGCAGTATTTT
>TRBV10-3|TRBJ2-2|-|-
CAITKQGAAGELFF
TGTGCCATCACCAAACAGGGTGCGGCCGGGGAGCTGTTTTTT
>TRBV28|TRBJ1-5|-|-
CASRQSPPLSGNQPQHF
TGTGCCAGTAGACAGAGTCCACCTCTCAGCGGCAATCAGCCCCAGCATTTT
>TRBV6-2/TRBV6-3|TRBJ1-1|few|-
CASSPDKREAFF
TGTGCCAGCAGTCCCGACAAACGGGAAGCTTTCTTT
>TRBV7-6|TRBJ2-7|-|TRBD2
CASSSETSGRSEQYF
TGTGCCAGCAGCTCGGAGACTAGCGGGAGATCCGAGCAGTACTTC
>TRBV7-9|TRBJ2-1|-|-
CASSLDISEQFF
TGTGCCAGCAGCTTAGACATTTCTGAGCAGTTCTTC
>TRBV6-5|TRBJ2-5|-|TRBD1
CASGTGAISQETQYF
TGTGCCAGCGGGACAGGGGCAATTTCCCAAGAGACCCAGTACTTC
>TRBV5-1|TRBJ1-1|-|TRBD1
CASSWGQLLNTEAFF
TGCGCCAGCAGCTGGGGACAGTTATTGAACACTGAAGCTTTCTTT
>TRBV10-1|TRBJ2-2|-|TRBD1
CASSEPGQGRELFF
TGCGCCAGCAGTGAGCCGGGACAGGGCAGGGAGCTGTTTTTT
>TRBV19|TRBJ1-1|-|TRBD1
CASSPRTGRMNTEAFF
TGTGCCAGTAGTCCCCGGACAGGGCGGATGAACACTGAAGCTTTCTTT
>TRBV5-1|TRBJ1-1|-|TRBD1
CASSLEETGGPNTEAFF
TGCGCCAGCAGCTTGGAGGAGACAGGGGGTCCGAACACTGAAGCTTTCTTT
>TRBV3-1/TRBV3-2|TRBJ2-2|-|-
CASSHNQFGTGELFF
TGTGCCAGCAGCCATAACCAGTTTGGCACCGGGGAGCTGTTTTTT
>TRBV10-3|TRBJ2-2|-|TRBD2
CAIKAGLGNTGELFF
TGTGCCATCAAGGCGGGACTAGGGAACACCGGGGAGCTGTTTTTT
>TRBV7-2|TRBJ2-5|-|TRBD1
CASERQGTRQETQYF
TGTGCCAGCGAACGACAGGGAACGAGGCAAGAGACCCAGTACTTC
>TRBV4-1|TRBJ1-3|-|TRBD1
CASSRDSSSGNTIYF
TGCGCCAGCAGCCGGGACAGTTCGTCTGGAAACACCATATATTTT
>TRBV27|TRBJ2-1|-|TRBD1
CASSSDRGSYNEQFF
TGTGCCAGCAGTTCGGACAGGGGATCCTACAATGAGCAGTTCTTC
>TRBV2|TRBJ1-5|-|-
CASSEGRGSNQPQHF
TGTGCCAGCAGTGAGGGGAGGGGGTCGAATCAGCCCCAGCATTTT
>TRBV27|TRBJ2-7|-|-
CASILGGEQYF
TGTGCCAGCATCCTCGGCGGCGAGCAGTACTTC
>TRBV19|TRBJ1-1|few|TRBD1
CASDVQGANTEAFF
TGTGCCAGTGATGTACAGGGGGCGAACACTGAAGCTTTCTTT
>TRBV6-1|TRBJ1-2|-|-
CASSELGVGGYTF
TGTGCCAGCAGTGAATTAGGGGTGGGTGGCTACACCTTC
>TRBV30|TRBJ1-2|-|-
CAWSVGGRGYTF
TGTGCCTGGAGTGTCGGAGGACGGGGCTACACCTTC
>TRBV6-5|TRBJ2-5|-|TRBD1
CASSYGQGDQETQYF
TGTGCCAGCAGTTACGGACAGGGGGATCAAGAGACCCAGTACTTC
>TRBV14|TRBJ2-1|-|-
CASSQDLAAQEQFF
TGTGCCAGCAGCCAAGATCTCGCGGCCCAAGAGCAGTTCTTC
>TRBV11-2|TRBJ2-3|-|TRBD2
CASRSQREGLTQYF
TGTGCCAGCAGAAGTCAGCGGGAGGGACTTACGCAGTATTTT
>TRBV9|TRBJ2-7|-|TRBD2
CASSVGLAGSYEQYF
TGTGCCAGCAGCGTAGGACTAGCGGGGTCCTACGAGCAGTACTTC
>TRBV12-3/TRBV12-4|TRBJ2-7|-|TRBD1
CASSKSQGHEQYF
TGTGCCAGCAGTAAATCACAGGGGCACGAGCAGTACTTC
>TRBV28|TRBJ2-5|-|TRBD1
CASSLLLDREWETQYF
TGTGCCAGCAGTTTATTGTTGGACAGGGAATGGGAGACCCAGTACTTC
>TRBV7-2|TRBJ2-1|-|TRBD2
CASSLSSGRLYNEQFF
TGTGCCAGCAGCCTGTCTAGCGGGAGACTCTACAATGAGCAGTTCTTC
>TRBV5-1|TRBJ2-3|-|TRBD2
CARSLASGRGGDTQYF
TGCGCCCGCAGCTTGGCCAGCGGGAGGGGGGGAGATACGCAGTATTTT
>TRBV10-3|TRBJ2-5|-|TRBD2
CAISDLSRLAGVEETQYF
TGTGCCATCAGTGACCTGTCCCGTTTAGCGGGAGTGGAAGAGACCCAGTACTTC
>TRBV23-1|TRBJ1-4|-|-
CASSQGGEEKLFF
TGCGCCAGCAGTCAAGGGGGGGAGGAAAAACTGTTTTTT
>TRBV6-5|TRBJ2-4|-|-
CASRSGVGNIQYF
TGTGCCAGCAGATCAGGGGTCGGAAACATTCAGTACTTC
>TRBV19|TRBJ2-3|-|TRBD2
CASSIVGLAGRGTDTQYF
TGTGCCAGTAGTATAGTAGGACTAGCGGGTAGAGGCACAGATACGCAGTATTTT
>TRBV10-3|TRBJ2-7|-|TRBD2
CAISESEREGRGEQYF
TGTGCCATCAGTGAGTCTGAACGGGAGGGCCGGGGCGAGCAGTACTTC
>TRBV27|TRBJ1-5|once|TRBD1
CASRLQGGINQPQHF
TGTGCCAGCAGATTACAGGGGGGAATCAATCAGCCCCAGCATTTT
>TRBV5-1|TRBJ1-3|-|TRBD1
CASSLGPGQRGRGPGNTIYF
TGCGCCAGCAGCCTTGGACCGGGACAGAGGGGTCGGGGGCCTGGAAACACCATATATTTT
>TRBV4-1|TRBJ1-4|once|-
CASSQARGATNEKLFF
TGCGCCAGCAGCCAAGCCCGCGGGGCGACTAATGAAAAACTGTTTTTT
>TRBV7-2|TRBJ1-4|-|TRBD1
CASSRMGTGNEKLFF
TGTGCCAGCAGTCGGATGGGGACAGGGAATGAAAAACTGTTTTTT
>TRBV29-1|TRBJ2-1|-|-
CSVGVARNEQFF
TGCAGCGTTGGGGTAGCGAGAAATGAGCAGTTCTTC
>TRBV28|TRBJ1-5|-|-
CASSPHVGLGDQPQHF
TGTGCCAGCAGCCCACATGTGGGGCTGGGTGATCAGCCCCAGCATTTT
>TRBV11-2|TRBJ2-3|few|TRBD2
CASSLRASGISGDTQYF
TGTGCCAGCAGCTTAAGGGCTAGCGGGATTTCTGGAGATACGCAGTATTTT
>TRBV6-5|TRBJ1-2|-|-
CASSSLAIETKDGYTF
TGTGCCAGCAGTTCACTCGCGATAGAGACAAAAGATGGCTACACCTTC
>TRBV5-1|TRBJ1-1|few|-
CASHRDTNTEAFF
TGCGCCAGCCACCGTGACACTAACACTGAAGCTTTCTTT
>TRBV11-2|TRBJ2-2|-|-
CASRPNLNTGELFF
TGTGCCAGCAGACCCAACCTAAACACCGGGGAGCTGTTTTTT
>TRBV3-1/TRBV3-2|TRBJ2-2|-|-
CASSQGPRGRPLGREVVTGELFF
TGTGCCAGCAGCCAAGGTCCTAGGGGAAGGCCATTGGGCAGGGAAGTAGTGACCGGGGAGCTGTTTTTT
>TRBV5-3|TRBJ2-7|few|-
CARSLLPQERVEYEQYF
TGTGCCAGAAGCTTGCTCCCCCAGGAAAGAGTAGAATACGAGCAGTACTTC
>TRBV5-1|TRBJ2-5|-|-
CASSLDGQRGETQYF
TGCGCCAGCAGCTTGGACGGACAAAGGGGAGAGACCCAGTACTTC